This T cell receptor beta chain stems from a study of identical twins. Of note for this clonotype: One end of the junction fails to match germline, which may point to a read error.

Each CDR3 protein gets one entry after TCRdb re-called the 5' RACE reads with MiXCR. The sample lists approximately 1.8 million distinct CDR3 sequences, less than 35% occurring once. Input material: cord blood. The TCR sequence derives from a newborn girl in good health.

Here the CDR3 DNA reads TGTGCCAACAGCCCGGGACTAGTTTACAATGAGCAGTACTTC. Encoded protein: CANSPGLVYNEQYF. The rearrangement links TRBV7-2 to TRBJ2-5; 8 nucleotides align to TRBD2. The V gene's germline CDR1 is SGHTA and CDR2 FQGNSA. The CDR3 runs 14 residues. The whole variable domain, filled in from reference TRBV7-2 and TRBJ2-5, reads GAGVSQSPSNKVTEKGKDVELRCDPISGHTALYWYRQSLGQGLEFLIYFQGNSAPDKSGLPSDRFSAERTGGSVSTLTIQRTQQEDSAVYLCANSPGLVYNEQYFGPGTRLLVL.